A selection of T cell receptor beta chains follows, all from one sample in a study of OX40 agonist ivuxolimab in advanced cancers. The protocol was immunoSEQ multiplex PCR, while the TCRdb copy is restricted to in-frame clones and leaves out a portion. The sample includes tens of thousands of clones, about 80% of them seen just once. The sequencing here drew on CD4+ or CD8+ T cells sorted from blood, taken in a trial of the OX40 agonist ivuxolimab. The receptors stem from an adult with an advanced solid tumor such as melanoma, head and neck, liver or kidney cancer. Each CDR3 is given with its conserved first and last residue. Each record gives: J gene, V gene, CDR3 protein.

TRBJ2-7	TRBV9	CASSPRGNIYEQYF
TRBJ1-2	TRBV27	CASSFAVRSGGGYTF
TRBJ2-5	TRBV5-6	CASSLFGRDWETQYF
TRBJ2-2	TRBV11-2	CASSLPKLAVTGELFF
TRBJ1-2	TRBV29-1	CSVGGTGSYGYTF
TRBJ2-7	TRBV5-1	CASSLAPGAFYEQYF
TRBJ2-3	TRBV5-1	CASSGQDPRNDPQYF
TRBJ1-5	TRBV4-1	CASSQEWERSNQPQHF
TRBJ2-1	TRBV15	CATSRTGQGSNEQFF
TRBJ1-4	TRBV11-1	CASSRDIPTNEKLFF
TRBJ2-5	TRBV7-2	CASSTYRTGETQYF
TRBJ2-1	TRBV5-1	CASSFGSSYNEQFF
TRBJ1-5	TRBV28	CASSVSNQPQHF
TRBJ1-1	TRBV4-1	CASSQAETGLEAFF
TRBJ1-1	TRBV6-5	CASSYRGKRNTEAFF
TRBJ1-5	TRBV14	CASSQGFSQPQHF
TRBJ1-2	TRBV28	CASSLTLGQGNYGYTF
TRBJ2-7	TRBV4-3	CASSQELRAEQYF
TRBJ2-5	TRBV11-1	CASSPGTQETQYF
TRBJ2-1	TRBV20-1	CSARDLPEQFF
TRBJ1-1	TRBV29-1	CSVVGPMNTEAFF
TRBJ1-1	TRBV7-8	CASSLKTEAFF
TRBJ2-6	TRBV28	CASFSPATGANVLTF
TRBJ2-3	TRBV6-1	CASSAGLAGPVGYF
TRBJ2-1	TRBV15	CATSSQSDNEQFF
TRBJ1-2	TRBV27	CASRQGLNGYTF
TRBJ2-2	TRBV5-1	CASNRQPGQKEYTGELFF
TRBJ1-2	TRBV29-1	CSVGQVYGYTF
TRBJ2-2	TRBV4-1	CASRKQGGSTGELFF
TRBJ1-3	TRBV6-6	CASISQLVSGNTIYF
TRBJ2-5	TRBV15	CATSRDEVGVQETQYF
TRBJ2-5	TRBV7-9	CASSYAETQYF
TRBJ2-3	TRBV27	CASLLRGGADTQYF
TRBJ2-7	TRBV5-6	CASSLPGASSYEQYF
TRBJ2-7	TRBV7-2	CASSRRPDPSYEQYF
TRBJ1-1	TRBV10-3	CAISDANSNTEAFF
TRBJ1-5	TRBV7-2	CASSLAGVGNQPQHF
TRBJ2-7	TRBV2	CASGRYEQYF
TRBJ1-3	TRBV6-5	CASSYAAGGKYTIYF
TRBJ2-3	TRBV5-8	CASSRPWADTQYF
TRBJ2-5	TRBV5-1	CASSPRPSVYQETQYF
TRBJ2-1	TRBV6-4	CASSGRGSSSYNEQFF
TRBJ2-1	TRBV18	CASSPSQTSYNEQFF
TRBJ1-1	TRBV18	CASSPGRVQAFF
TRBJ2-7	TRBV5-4	CASSLATSEQYF
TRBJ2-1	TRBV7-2	CASSVRGVAGLYNEQFF
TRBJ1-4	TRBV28	CASSSERGVNEKLFF
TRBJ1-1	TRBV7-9	CASSWGHLNTEAFF
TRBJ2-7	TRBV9	CASSANSLRSEQYF
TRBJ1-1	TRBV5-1	CASSLAGAGTEAFF